These 32 T cell receptor beta chains originate from one sample sequenced in a study of T cell repertoires in cytomegalovirus infection. These receptors are not linked to any known antigen. TCRdb reprocessed the reads with MiXCR, giving one entry per CDR3 protein. The sample includes about 890,000 distinct CDR3 sequences, 31% of them seen just once. The sample in question was cultured CD8+ T cells from PBMCs, obtained from culture after CMV antigen stimulation. All receptors derive from a human donor in good health (CMV status not recorded). Some clones in this sample may be carry-over from other donors' samples.

The chain links TRBV6-2 or TRBV6-3 to TRBJ2-7; D is perhaps TRBD1 (6 bases). Trimming took off 3 bases at V and 3 bases at J, with 9 bases between the two ends. The CDR3 consists of 13 residues. Germline V gene lookup returns CDR1 MNHEY and CDR2 SVGEGT. The CDR3 bases are TGTGCCAGCAGTTATCCGGGACACTACGAGCAGTACGTC. Translating it yields CASSYPGHYEQYV.

Ten or more counts support this clonotype. This rearrangement joins TRBV7-8 to TRBJ1-4; D gene uncertain. This CDR3 region has 11 residues. The germline CDR1 and CDR2 sequences are SGHVS and FQNEAQ. Trimming left V 6 bases short and J 8 bases short, with 7 bases between. CDR3 protein: CASRDGEKLFF. The CDR3 DNA follows: TGTGCCAGCAGGGACGGGGAAAAACTGTTTTTT. Full variable domain (remainder filled in from reference TRBV7-8 and TRBJ1-4): GAGVSQSPRYKVAKRGQDVALRCDPISGHVSLFWYQQALGQGPEFLTYFQNEAQLDKSGLPSDRFFAERPEGSVSTLKIQRTQQEDSAVYLCASRDGEKLFFGSGTQLSVL.

This clonotype was seen more than once but under ten times. The chain combines TRBV11-3 with TRBJ2-4, with D tentatively TRBD1 or TRBD2 (7 bases each). Trimming left V 8 bases short and J 5 bases short, with 16 bases between. CDR1 and CDR2 (germline): SGHNT, YENEEA. This CDR3 is 14 amino acids long. DNA for the CDR3: TGTGCCAGCTCCGGGGGGCAGGGGGAAAACATTCAGTACTTC. This encodes CASSGGQGENIQYF.

This clonotype was seen a few times. The chain has TRBV11-3 and TRBJ2-2; 9 nucleotides agree with TRBD2. Germline CDR1 reads SGHNT; CDR2 reads YENEEA. The length of the CDR3 is 16 residues. V gave up 5 bases and J gave up 5 bases; unmatched junction bases: 9. CDR3 amino acids: CASSPTLREGTGELFF. CDR3 nucleotide sequence: TGTGCCAGCAGCCCCACGCTGCGGGAGGGGACCGGGGAGCTGTTTTTT.

DNA for the CDR3: TGTGCCAGCAGTTTAGACGCCAGGGGACGACTCTATGGCTACACCTTC. Amino acid sequence: CASSLDARGRLYGYTF. The chain uses TRBV12-3 or TRBV12-4 and TRBJ1-2, with TRBD1 as a possible D gene (6 bases). The V and J ends lost 1 base and 4 bases respectively, with 16 bases between them. The CDR3 is made up of 16 amino acids.

This clonotype was detected a few times. The chain employs TRBV7-6 and TRBJ1-1, with 12 bases identical to TRBD1. This CDR3 region has 17 residues. With V trimmed by 5 bases and J by 4 bases, 11 bases remained unmatched. Germline CDR1 is SGHVS and CDR2 is FNYEAQ. The CDR3 sequence is CASSEVPGQGAGTEAFF. CDR3 nucleotides: TGTGCCAGCAGCGAAGTCCCGGGACAGGGGGCTGGCACTGAAGCTTTCTTT.

The chain carries TRBV19 and TRBJ2-7; 7 bases line up with TRBD2. CDR1 and CDR2 from the germline V gene are LNHDA and SQIVND (reference sequence). This CDR3 has 14 amino acids. The junction had 8 bases not matched to a gene; V was cut back by 6 bases and J by 3 bases. The CDR3, as DNA: TGTGCCAGTAGCCCGGGGAGGGGAAGCTACGAGCAGTACGTC. Translated, it gives CASSPGRGSYEQYV.

This chain connects TRBV27 to TRBJ1-1, with D maybe TRBD1 (6 bases). Germline V gene data show CDR1 as MNHEY and CDR2 as SMNVEV (reference sequence). The CDR3 runs 16 residues. Trimming removed 0 bases at V and 0 bases at J, with 11 bases between. CDR3 region: CASSLSRGGMNTEAFF. The CDR3, as DNA: TGTGCCAGCAGTTTATCCAGGGGCGGTATGAACACTGAAGCTTTCTTT.

There are a few counts of this clonotype. V and J are TRBV11-1 and TRBJ1-2; no firm D call. CDR1 is SGHAT, CDR2 FQDESV, per germline (reference sequence). The length of the CDR3 is 15 residues. V was pared by 4 bases and J by 0 bases, with 12 bases between. CDR3 nucleotides: TGTGCCAGCAGCTCGGCGGTTGTACCTAACTATGGCTACACCTTC. It codes for CASSSAVVPNYGYTF.

J is TRBJ2-7 and V is TRBV5-1; perhaps TRBD1 as D (7 bases). The CDR3 is made up of 15 amino acids. Trimming stripped 4 bases from V and 4 bases from J, with 18 bases between. Germline V gene sequence: CDR1 SGHRS, CDR2 YFSETQ. CDR3 amino acids: CASSPGDSPPYEQYV. The CDR3 DNA reads as TGCGCCAGCAGCCCGGGGGACAGCCCACCTTACGAGCAGTACGTC.

This clonotype appeared a few times. The chain couples TRBV7-9 to TRBJ2-1; TRBD2 matches 9 bases. The germline gives CDR1 SEHNR, CDR2 FQNEAQ (reference sequence). The CDR3 covers 15 residues. The V segment lost 1 base and the J segment 6 bases; nucleotides outside the gene matches: 4. CDR3: CASSLVASGVNEQFF. The CDR3 DNA reads as TGTGCCAGCAGCTTAGTGGCTAGCGGGGTCAATGAGCAGTTCTTC.

The chain has TRBV7-6 and TRBJ2-1, with 7 bases identical to TRBD2. The CDR3 sequence is 16 residues long. V shed 1 base and J 7 bases; nucleotides not matched to a gene: 10. Germline V gene sequence: CDR1 SGHVS, CDR2 FNYEAQ. The CDR3 sequence is CASSLDGGGVGNEQFF. The CDR3 DNA reads TGTGCCAGCAGCTTAGACGGCGGGGGAGTGGGGAATGAGCAGTTCTTC.

The V and J genes are TRBV19 and TRBJ1-1; D may be TRBD1 (6 bases). The V end lost 11 bases, the J end lost 11 bases, and 15 bases lay between the germline ends. Germline values: CDR1 LNHDA, CDR2 SQIVND (reference sequence). The CDR3 is 10 residues long. CDR3 sequence (DNA): TGTGCCTCCGGAGGGGGGAGCGCTTTCTTT. Protein: CASGGGSAFF.

Remarks on this clonotype: A much larger clone lies a single base off, so this may be a read error. V gene TRBV12-3 or TRBV12-4 combines with J gene TRBJ2-5, with 10 positions matching TRBD2. Germline trimming cut 10 bases from V and 7 bases from J; bases unmatched to any gene: 21. There are 17 residues in the CDR3. The CDR3 sequence is CANSLPIGTSDHGTQYF. The CDR3, as DNA: TGTGCCAACAGCCTCCCTATAGGGACTAGCGATCATGGGACCCAGTACTTC.

This chain connects TRBV19 to TRBJ2-7; D call uncertain. From germline, CDR1 is LNHDA and CDR2 SQIVND (reference sequence). CDR3 length equals 14 residues. Trimming removed 7 bases from V and 0 bases from J, with 13 bases in between. The CDR3 sequence: CASTPVYNSYEQYF. CDR3 nucleotides: TGTGCCAGTACGCCAGTCTACAACTCCTACGAGCAGTACTTC.

This clonotype was detected a few times. The chain couples TRBV6-1 to TRBJ2-1, with D possibly TRBD2 on 6 matching bases. The CDR3 is made up of 15 amino acids. V lost 7 bases and J 3 bases, leaving 16 bases between the germline ends. CDR1 and CDR2 from the germline V gene are MNHNS and SASEGT. CDR3: CASTEGSGYYNEQFF. CDR3 DNA sequence: TGTGCCAGCACTGAGGGTAGCGGCTACTACAATGAGCAGTTCTTC.

This rearrangement joins TRBV5-5 to TRBJ2-5; 7 bases fit TRBD2. The CDR3 is made up of 14 amino acids. V lost 3 bases, J lost 4 bases, and 6 bases stayed unmatched. Germline loops: CDR1 SGHKS, CDR2 YYEKEE (reference sequence). The CDR3 loop reads CASSSRTRGETQYF. CDR3 coding DNA: TGTGCCAGCAGCTCCCGGACTAGAGGAGAGACCCAGTACTTC.

The table lists this clonotype with many counts. This chain uses TRBV7-9 with TRBJ2-7; TRBD1 agrees at 8 bases. This CDR3 is 15 amino acids long. After removal of 5 bases from V and 2 bases from J, the junction contained 8 bases not matched to a gene. CDR1 and CDR2 (germline): SEHNR, FQNEAQ (reference sequence). Here the CDR3 reads CASSAPGQATYEQYF. The CDR3 region has the DNA TGTGCCAGCAGCGCCCCGGGACAGGCAACCTACGAGCAGTACTTC.

The rearrangement joins TRBV13 to TRBJ2-4; D is ambiguous. V was clipped by 3 bases and J by 2 bases, with 14 bases between them. This CDR3 comprises 16 residues. Per the germline V gene, CDR1 is PRHDT and CDR2 is FYEKMQ (reference sequence). Here the CDR3 DNA reads TGTGCCAGCAGCTTTCCCGACAATAGCCCCAAAAACATTCAGTACTTC. Translation: CASSFPDNSPKNIQYF.

The chain uses TRBV5-8 and TRBJ2-2, with a tentative D call TRBD1 (6 bases). The CDR3 covers 15 residues. The germline V gene has CDR1 SGHTS and CDR2 YDEGEE. V lost 3 bases to trimming and J lost 4 bases, with 13 bases between them. This chain's CDR3 is CASSSVDSLTGELFF. CDR3 DNA sequence: TGTGCCAGCAGCTCCGTGGACAGCCTCACCGGGGAGCTGTTTTTT.

This sequence joins TRBV10-3 and TRBJ1-1, with 8 positions matching TRBD1. CDR3 size: 17 residues. Germline CDR1 and CDR2: ENHRY and SYGVKD. V lost 6 bases, J lost 0 bases, and 12 bases stayed unmatched. In nucleotides, the CDR3 is TGTGCCATCAGGAACGTAGAAGTGGGACAGGTGAACACTGAAGCTTTCTTT. Protein product: CAIRNVEVGQVNTEAFF.

The chain employs TRBV6-2 or TRBV6-3 and TRBJ2-2, with 11 nucleotides matching TRBD2. Germline V CDR1 and CDR2: MNHEY, SVGEGT. V trimming: 3 bases; J trimming: 7 bases; junction bases outside the gene matches: 4. The CDR3 has 15 residues. The CDR3 coding sequence is TGTGCCAGCAGTTATAGCGGGGGGGCCGGCGGGGAGCTGTTTTTT. Translation: CASSYSGGAGGELFF.

The table lists this clonotype with a few counts. The CDR3 nucleotides are TGTGCCAGCAGTTATCTCGGACCGATTCCATTGGAAGCTTTCTTT. This translates into CASSYLGPIPLEAFF. This chain uses TRBV6-6 with TRBJ1-1; the D is unclear. Trimming pared 3 bases from V and 8 bases from J, leaving 19 bases between. Per germline, CDR1 MNHNY and CDR2 SVGAGI (reference sequence). CDR3 length equals 15 residues.

The genes are TRBV6-2 or TRBV6-3 and TRBJ2-5, with D possibly TRBD1 on 5 matching bases. The CDR3 is 13 amino acids. Trimming stripped 6 bases from V and 3 bases from J, with 11 bases between. Germline V lookup: CDR1 MNHEY, CDR2 SVGEGT. In DNA form, the CDR3 reads TGTGCCAGCAGCATAGACAGTGAAGAGACCCAGTACTTC. Its translation: CASSIDSEETQYF.

CDR3 in amino acids: CSAHDPRTGELFF. In DNA form, the CDR3 reads TGCAGTGCTCACGACCCCCGCACCGGGGAGCTGTTTTTT. The chain has TRBV20-1 and TRBJ2-2; D is uncertain. The length of the CDR3 is 13 residues. V lost 5 bases and J lost 4, with 11 bases in between. Germline CDR1 DFQATT, CDR2 SNEGSKA (reference sequence).

The J gene is TRBJ1-5, the V gene TRBV7-8; D not resolved. V was pared by 1 base and J by 8 bases, with 12 bases between. The V gene's germline CDR1 is SGHVS and CDR2 FQNEAQ. The CDR3 extends over 14 amino acids. CDR3 coding DNA: TGTGCCAGCAGCTTAGTGGGGAACCGAAAGCCCCAGCATTTT. Translated: CASSLVGNRKPQHF.

The chain carries TRBV7-1 and TRBJ1-2; the match to TRBD1 covers 7 bases. TRBV7-1 is an ORF for which the function is uncertain. This CDR3 contains 16 residues. V gave up 5 bases and J gave up 8 bases; unmatched junction bases: 17. The CDR3 DNA sequence: TGTGCCAGCAGCCCAGGGACAGCGAGACGACGGTCCGGCTACACCTTC. As protein: CASSPGTARRRSGYTF.

The chain is built from TRBV7-9 and TRBJ2-7, with 9 positions matching TRBD1. Germline-derived CDR1 and CDR2 are SEHNR and FQNEAQ (reference sequence). The CDR3 consists of 14 residues. With V trimmed by 3 bases and J by 6 bases, 6 bases remained unmatched. The CDR3 DNA sequence: TGTGCCAGCAGCTTGGTGGGACAGGGAAGCGAGCAGTACTTC. The encoded protein is CASSLVGQGSEQYF.

This clonotype has a count of ten or more. The chain has TRBV7-8 and TRBJ1-1; D ambiguous. This CDR3 spans 15 amino acids. Trimming removed 5 bases from V and 7 bases from J, with 20 bases in between. Per germline, CDR1 SGHVS and CDR2 FQNEAQ. CDR3: CASSLYDLEHSEAFF. The DNA of the CDR3 is TGTGCCAGCAGCCTCTACGACTTAGAACATAGTGAAGCTTTCTTT.

This clonotype was observed a handful of times. The chain uses TRBV6-1 and TRBJ2-3; D is unclear. CDR1 is MNHNS, CDR2 SASEGT, per germline. This CDR3 is built from 9 residues. V was clipped by 3 bases and J by 10 bases, with 2 bases between them. The CDR3, as DNA: TGTGCCAGCAGTGAGGCGCAGTATTTT. Translation gives CASSEAQYF.

This clonotype was seen repeatedly, ten times or more. V and J are TRBV7-8 and TRBJ2-7; D is possibly TRBD2 (7 bases). The CDR3 sequence is 13 residues long. Germline V gene data show CDR1 as SGHVS and CDR2 as FQNEAQ. With 4 bases removed from V and 5 bases from J, the gap between germline ends came to 12 bases. The DNA for the CDR3 is TGTGCCAGCAGCTGGGGGGGGGCAGACGAGCAGTACGTC. Translating gives CASSWGGADEQYV.

This clonotype was detected only a few times. The chain employs TRBV27 and TRBJ1-2; weak D call: TRBD1 (5 bases). Trimming shortened V by 4 bases and J by 3 bases, and 12 bases separated the two germline ends. Germline lookup yields CDR1 MNHEY and CDR2 SMNVEV (reference sequence). There are 14 residues in the CDR3. The CDR3 nucleotides read TGTGCCAGCAGTTGGGGGGGTATGCACTATGGCTACACCTTC. Residues: CASSWGGMHYGYTF.